Each of the 18 T cell receptor beta chains below was sequenced from the same sample in a study of blood T cell repertoires in COVID-19 (TCRdb year 2020). Library preparation used the immunoSEQ multiplex PCR assay. What TCRdb holds here is the immuneACCESS table cut down to in-frame rearrangements. Part of the clones is not present; checked against another copy, under half of the missing clones reflect an unresolved V gene, and the others are unexplained. The sample table contains about 270,000 clones; only one count was recorded for about 89% of them. 2% to 2.5% of the sample belongs to the ten largest clones. The material sequenced was peripheral blood. These receptors were obtained from a woman between 50 and 59 years old with acute or convalescent COVID-19.

The V call is TRBV6-6, the J call TRBJ2-1; 10 bases align to TRBD2. The CDR3 is 15 residues long. The germline CDR1 and CDR2 sequences are MNHNY and SVGAGI (reference sequence). The J segment lost 11 bases and the V segment lost 0 bases, leaving 7 bases of the junction unmatched. CDR3: CASSYSDPSGGKQFF. The CDR3 coding sequence is TGTGCCAGCAGTTACTCGGATCCTAGCGGGGGAAAGCAGTTCTTC.

This chain links TRBV7-6 with TRBJ1-2; D ambiguous. Germline V gene lookup returns CDR1 SGHVS and CDR2 FNYEAQ. V gave up 1 base and J gave up 0 bases, with 9 bases separating them. This CDR3 comprises 15 residues. This CDR3 is CASSLGGAANYGYTF. Here the CDR3 DNA reads TGTGCCAGCAGCTTAGGAGGAGCCGCTAACTATGGCTACACCTTC.

This sequence joins TRBV25-1 and TRBJ1-1, with D unclear. This CDR3 spans 13 amino acids. Germline V lookup: CDR1 MGHDK, CDR2 SYGVNS. V was shortened by 7 bases and J by 4 bases, with 13 bases between the two germline ends. The CDR3 sequence: CASMGPRFTEAFF. CDR3 DNA: TGTGCCAGCATGGGCCCTCGGTTCACTGAAGCTTTCTTT.

The genes are TRBV6-5 and TRBJ1-2; unclear D gene. The CDR3 consists of 11 residues. Germline loops: CDR1 MNHEY, CDR2 SVGAGI. The V end was cut by 6 bases, the J end by 8 bases, with 10 bases between. CDR3 region: CASRGTEGYTF. In DNA, the CDR3 is TGTGCCAGCAGAGGAACAGAGGGCTACACCTTC.

Here the CDR3 reads CASSFTGYSEQYF. The CDR3 DNA sequence: TGCGCCAGCAGCTTTACAGGGTACTCCGAGCAGTACTTC. The chain links TRBV5-1 to TRBJ2-7; perhaps TRBD1 as D (6 bases). V was pared by 2 bases and J by 6 bases, with 12 bases between. Germline assignment: CDR1 SGHRS and CDR2 YFSETQ. This CDR3 has 13 residues.

As regards this clone: The sample contains more than one DNA sequence encoding this CDR3. The rearrangement uses TRBV12-3 or TRBV12-4 and TRBJ1-5; D is undetermined. Trimming took off 3 bases at V and 7 bases at J, with 10 bases between the two ends. The CDR3 contains 13 residues. The CDR3 nucleotides are TGTGCCAGCAGTTTCGGGGAGGGCCAGCCCCAGCATTTT. It encodes CASSFGEGQPQHF.

The J gene is TRBJ1-5, the V gene TRBV4-1, with 7 bases aligning to TRBD1. This CDR3 contains 17 residues. V shed 3 bases and J 6 bases; nucleotides not matched to a gene: 14. Germline loops: CDR1 MGHRA, CDR2 YSYEKL. The CDR3 DNA reads TGCGCCAGCAGCCAGATTGGGGCCCTAGGGGGCGGTCAGCCCCAGCATTTT. Amino acid sequence: CASSQIGALGGGQPQHF.

The chain couples TRBV30 to TRBJ2-5, with unresolved D. Germline CDR1 GTSNPN, CDR2 SVGIG (reference sequence). The CDR3 is 14 amino acids. Trimming stripped 0 bases from V and 5 bases from J, with 13 bases between. CDR3 amino acids: CAWSVDLAGETQYF. The CDR3, as DNA: TGTGCCTGGAGTGTGGATCTCGCCGGGGAGACCCAGTACTTC.

The chain carries TRBV6-6 and TRBJ2-7, with 10 bases aligning to TRBD1. The trim removed 5 bases at V and 3 bases at J, leaving 4 bases unmatched. There are 14 residues in the CDR3. Germline V CDR1 and CDR2: MNHNY, SVGAGI (reference sequence). CDR3 protein: CASSGDRGFYEQYF. In nucleotides, the CDR3 is TGTGCCAGCAGTGGGGACAGGGGATTCTACGAGCAGTACTTC.

The chain joins TRBV20-1 to TRBJ1-2; no reliable D call. Germline CDR1 DFQATT, CDR2 SNEGSKA (reference sequence). Trimming shortened V by 3 bases and J by 2 bases, and 7 bases separated the two germline ends. The CDR3 is made up of 12 amino acids. CDR3 nucleotide sequence: TGCAGTGCTAGTCAGATGAACTATGGCTACACCTTC. It encodes CSASQMNYGYTF.

This chain uses TRBV24-1 with TRBJ2-2; TRBD2 is a possible D gene (5 bases). V shed 0 bases and J shed 0 bases, with 10 bases lying between them. Germline CDR1 reads KGHDR; CDR2 reads SFDVKD. CDR3 length: 17 amino acids. The CDR3 loop is CATSDLEGAANTGELFF. The CDR3 DNA follows: TGTGCCACCAGTGATTTGGAAGGAGCGGCGAACACCGGGGAGCTGTTTTTT.

The genes are TRBV28 and TRBJ1-2, with unresolved D. CDR1 is MDHEN, CDR2 SYDVKM, per germline. This CDR3 has 15 residues. The V gene lost 5 bases and the J gene lost 1 base, with 14 bases spanning the gap. CDR3 bases: TGTGCCAGCAGTATCCCGGACGGGATTAACTATGGCTACACCTTC. Its protein product is CASSIPDGINYGYTF.

The rearrangement joins TRBV19 to TRBJ2-7; 8 nucleotides line up with TRBD1. The CDR3 is 13 amino acids. The germline gives CDR1 LNHDA, CDR2 SQIVND (reference sequence). Germline trimming cut 10 bases from V and 1 base from J; bases unmatched to any gene: 6. CDR3 region: CATMDRESYEQYF. The CDR3 DNA sequence: TGTGCCACCATGGACAGGGAGTCCTACGAGCAGTACTTC.

This chain joins TRBV4-2 and TRBJ2-1; D is possibly TRBD2 (5 bases). Trimming removed 1 base from V and 6 bases from J, with 19 bases in between. The germline V gene encodes CDR1 LGHNA and CDR2 YNFKEQ. The CDR3 has 17 residues. CDR3 coding DNA: TGTGCCAGCAGCCAAGCCCCTAACGGGAATGGAGCCAATGAGCAGTTCTTC. It is translated as CASSQAPNGNGANEQFF.

The chain links TRBV12-5 to TRBJ2-5, with 14 bases fitting TRBD2. Germline values: CDR1 LGHNT, CDR2 FRNRAP. The V and J ends lost 2 bases and 5 bases, in that order; junction bases with no gene match: 25. The CDR3 contains 23 residues. The DNA for the CDR3 is TGTGCTAGTGGTTTGCAAGGGTCTGGTATCGTACCGAGACTAGCGGGAGGGTTGGAGACCCAGTACTTC. Its protein product is CASGLQGSGIVPRLAGGLETQYF.

V gene TRBV5-8 combines with J gene TRBJ1-5, with TRBD1 identical over 9 bases. The germline V gene has CDR1 SGHTS and CDR2 YDEGEE. After removal of 4 bases from V and 6 bases from J, the junction contained 11 bases not matched to a gene. The CDR3 is 16 residues long. CDR3 coding DNA: TGTGCCAGCAGCCCCCTCCGGACAGGGGCCGGTCAGCCCCAGCATTTT. Protein product: CASSPLRTGAGQPQHF.

This clone has only one observation. The chain joins TRBV3-1 (or the pseudogene TRBV3-2) to TRBJ2-1; TRBD2 agrees at 9 bases. CDR1 and CDR2 (germline): LGHDT, YNNKEL (reference sequence). The CDR3 is 17 residues long. The junction had 10 bases not matched to a gene; V was cut back by 1 base and J by 6 bases. The CDR3 coding sequence is TGTGCCAGCAGCCAAGCGGAGTGGACTAGCGTATTCAATGAGCAGTTCTTC. It encodes CASSQAEWTSVFNEQFF.

The rearrangement joins TRBV27 to TRBJ1-1; D is possibly TRBD1 (6 bases). The V end was cut by 4 bases, the J end by 7 bases, with 19 bases between. Germline lookup yields CDR1 MNHEY and CDR2 SMNVEV (reference sequence). This CDR3 is 15 amino acids long. CDR3 region: CASSSTGNPSHEAFF. The DNA for the CDR3 is TGTGCCAGCAGTTCGACAGGAAACCCCAGCCATGAAGCTTTCTTT.